The subject of this entry is one T cell receptor beta chain. This sample was taken from a study of blood T cell repertoires in COVID-19. There are 16 residues in the CDR3. After removal of 5 bases from V and 4 bases from J, the junction contained 7 bases not matched to a gene. Germline V lookup: CDR1 ENHRY, CDR2 SYGVKD. Here immunoSEQ multiplex PCR was the method, and the copy in TCRdb shows in-frame clones only, minus some. Of a few hundred thousand clones listed, more than 85% are singletons. The rearrangement uses TRBV10-3 and TRBJ2-3, with 12 nucleotides matching TRBD2. This TCR came from a woman in her 30s who had recovered from COVID-19. The specimen was PBMCs or T cells enriched from blood (not recorded which). The DNA for the CDR3 is TGTGCCATCAGTAGAGCACGGACTAGCGGGGCAGATACGCAGTATTTT. This codes for CAISRARTSGADTQYF.